In its sample, the clone carrying this TCR beta chain was seen many times. What it binds is unknown. This sample was taken from a study of T cells after yellow fever vaccination. For the study at large: Fractions of low cell number were prepared using SMART-Seq v4 Ultra Low Input. Findings of the study overall: Only a small proportion of the clonotypes turned up in both the CD4 and the CD8 compartments, likely arising from convergent recombination.

Production of TCR cDNA was by 5'RACE template switching, which also added a universal primer site and UMIs. TCRdb used MiXCR to reprocess the 5' RACE reads, holding one entry per CDR3 protein. The table records about 99,000 distinct CDR3 sequences, under 7% of them present only once. Germline loops: CDR1 SGHTA, CDR2 FQGNSA. Unmatched junction bases numbered 6, after V lost 6 bases and J lost 5 bases. This CDR3 region has 15 residues. The specimen comprised CD8+ T cells sorted from PBMCs, sampled 10 days after the yellow fever booster vaccination. The TCR originated in a man between 18 and 35 years old who received the YFV17D yellow fever vaccine. The chain has TRBV7-2 and TRBJ2-5; 13 bases are a match to TRBD2. In nucleotides, the CDR3 is TGTGCCAGCAGTTTACTAGCGGGGGGGCGGGAGACCCAGTACTTC. Its translation is CASSLLAGGRETQYF.